Shown below are 28 T cell receptor beta chains from a single sample sequenced in a study of early T cells in non-severe SARS-CoV-2 infection. TCRdb reprocessed the 5' RACE reads via MiXCR and lists one record per CDR3 protein. The sample lists about 48,000 distinct CDR3 sequences, around 6.5% seen once, with around 7% in the top ten. Specimen: whole blood, collected at baseline. Receptors originate from an adult who was a healthcare worker with PCR-confirmed SARS-CoV-2 infection or an uninfected control (not recorded which).

This clonotype was picked up a small number of times. The chain carries TRBV5-4 and TRBJ1-2; D is possibly TRBD1 (6 bases). The CDR3 spans 16 residues. Germline CDR1 reads SGHNT; CDR2 reads YYREEE (reference sequence). Deletions cut 4 bases from V and 1 base from J, with 17 bases between. CDR3 amino acids: CASSNRQAIFNYGYTF. The CDR3 coding sequence is TGTGCCAGCAGCAATAGACAGGCAATCTTTAACTATGGCTACACCTTC.

The gene calls are TRBV27 and TRBJ2-7, with 7 bases aligning to TRBD2. The J segment lost 3 bases and the V segment lost 4 bases, leaving 6 bases of the junction unmatched. CDR1 is MNHEY and CDR2 is SMNVEV in the germline V gene (reference sequence). The CDR3 has 14 residues. The CDR3: CASSWGTTDYEQYF. CDR3 DNA sequence: TGTGCCAGCAGTTGGGGGACTACGGACTACGAGCAGTACTTC.

The CDR3 spells CASNRGGNQPQHF. The CDR3 DNA sequence: TGTGCCAGCAACCGGGGGGGCAATCAGCCCCAGCATTTT. The chain links TRBV28 to TRBJ1-5, with D perhaps matching TRBD1 (5 bases). The CDR3 sequence is 13 residues long. The V gene's germline CDR1 is MDHEN and CDR2 SYDVKM. V gave up 7 bases and J gave up 2 bases, with 9 bases separating them.

This clonotype was detected once. The CDR3 coding sequence is TGTGCCAGCAGTCCCGTGGGACTAGCGGGAGGAGGAGGCTACGAGCAGTACTTC. Amino acids: CASSPVGLAGGGGYEQYF. The V and J genes are TRBV28 and TRBJ2-7; the match to TRBD2 covers 15 bases. With 5 bases clipped from V and 3 bases from J, the junction kept 11 bases outside the gene matches. The CDR3 has 18 amino acids. CDR1 MDHEN and CDR2 SYDVKM come from the germline V gene. The whole variable domain, filled in from reference TRBV28 and TRBJ2-7, reads DVKVTQSSRYLVKRTGEKVFLECVQDMDHENMFWYRQDPGLGLRLIYFSYDVKMKEKGDIPEGYSVSREKKERFSLILESASTNQTSMYLCASSPVGLAGGGGYEQYFGPGTRLTVT.

This sequence joins TRBV28 and TRBJ2-4; a weak D match, TRBD2 (5 bases). The CDR3 sequence is 17 residues long. V lost 7 bases and J lost 0, with 19 bases in between. Per germline, CDR1 MDHEN and CDR2 SYDVKM. CDR3 nucleotide sequence: TGTGCCAGCATCTCCCAACGGGGAAATATAGCCAAAAACATTCAGTACTTC. Amino acid sequence: CASISQRGNIAKNIQYF.

The gene calls are TRBV5-6 and TRBJ2-1; D is unclear. Trimming took off 1 base at V and 0 bases at J, with 8 bases between the two ends. CDR3 length: 15 amino acids. The germline V gene encodes CDR1 SGHDT and CDR2 YYEEEE. The CDR3 reads CASSLLRFSYNEQFF. DNA for the CDR3: TGTGCCAGCAGCTTGCTCCGTTTCTCCTACAATGAGCAGTTCTTC.

This clonotype was recorded a few times. The chain couples TRBV7-2 to TRBJ1-1; weak D call: TRBD1 (5 bases). The CDR3 runs 14 residues. Germline lookup yields CDR1 SGHTA and CDR2 FQGNSA. Trimming took off 2 bases at V and 4 bases at J, with 11 bases between the two ends. The CDR3 nucleotides are TGTGCCAGCAGCTTATTAAGGCAGGGCACTGAAGCTTTCTTT. It is translated as CASSLLRQGTEAFF. Drawing the rest from reference TRBV7-2 and TRBJ1-1, the complete variable domain is GAGVSQSPSNKVTEKGKDVELRCDPISGHTALYWYRQSLGQGLEFLIYFQGNSAPDKSGLPSDRFSAERTGGSVSTLTIQRTQQEDSAVYLCASSLLRQGTEAFFGQGTRLTVV.

This clonotype occurred a few times. The CDR3 DNA is TGTGCCAGCAGTACACAGGCCCTGACTGAAGCTTTCTTT. It translates to CASSTQALTEAFF. The V call is TRBV12-3 or TRBV12-4, the J call TRBJ1-1; possibly TRBD1 for D (5 bases). The germline V and J ends were trimmed by 5 bases and 5 bases, with 12 bases remaining between them. The CDR3 length is 13 residues.

This clonotype was seen only a few times. The rearrangement links TRBV4-1 to TRBJ2-4, with 8 bases identical to TRBD1. Germline CDR1 is MGHRA and CDR2 is YSYEKL. The V gene end was trimmed by 2 bases and the J gene end by 3 bases; junction bases not matched to a gene: 6. This CDR3 contains 16 residues. CDR3 sequence: CASSQPTGTGKNIQYF. The CDR3 region has the DNA TGCGCCAGCAGCCAACCCACCGGGACAGGCAAAAACATTCAGTACTTC.

The rearrangement uses TRBV11-2 and TRBJ2-5; D might be TRBD2 (5 bases). Trimming took 5 bases from V and 4 from J, leaving 17 bases between them. CDR3 length: 15 residues. From germline, CDR1 is SGHAT and CDR2 FQNNGV. The CDR3 reads CASSPPGLTVETQYF. DNA for the CDR3: TGTGCCAGCAGCCCCCCAGGACTGACTGTAGAGACCCAGTACTTC. The full variable domain, with the rest looked up from reference TRBV11-2 and TRBJ2-5, is EAGVAQSPRYKIIEKRQSVAFWCNPISGHATLYWYQQILGQGPKLLIQFQNNGVVDDSQLPKDRFSAERLKGVDSTLKIQPAKLEDSAVYLCASSPPGLTVETQYFGPGTRLLVL.

This clonotype was counted ten times or more. The V gene is TRBV14, the J gene TRBJ1-2, with D possibly matching TRBD1 (5 bases). The CDR3 consists of 15 residues. Germline CDR1 reads SGHDN; CDR2 reads FVKESK. Between the trimmed V and J ends, which lost 1 base and 0 bases, there was a span of 9 bases. CDR3 nucleotides: TGTGCCAGCAGCCAAGCCCGGACATCTAACTATGGCTACACCTTC. It codes for CASSQARTSNYGYTF.

This clonotype was seen just once. CDR3 sequence reads: CASSLAGGRTGGRETQYF. CDR3 nucleotide sequence: TGTGCCAGCAGCTTGGCCGGTGGTCGGACAGGGGGCCGGGAGACCCAGTACTTC. The rearrangement joins TRBV7-9 to TRBJ2-5, with 11 bases matching TRBD1. Trimming removed 3 bases from V and 5 bases from J; junction bases left unmatched: 14. Germline values: CDR1 SEHNR, CDR2 FQNEAQ (reference sequence). This CDR3 contains 18 residues. The variable domain in full, with the rest retrieved from reference TRBV7-9 and TRBJ2-5, is DTGVSQNPRHKITKRGQNVTFRCDPISEHNRLYWYRQTLGQGPEFLTYFQNEAQLEKSRLLSDRFSAERPKGSFSTLEIQRTEQGDSAMYLCASSLAGGRTGGRETQYFGPGTRLLVL.

The chain employs TRBV7-8 and TRBJ2-1, with 13 nucleotides matching TRBD2. Germline V lookup: CDR1 SGHVS, CDR2 FQNEAQ. CDR3 length: 15 amino acids. The ends lost 6 bases at V and 12 bases at J; junction bases unmatched: 11. CDR3 sequence reads: CASSFRTSGSSVQFF. CDR3 nucleotides: TGTGCCAGCAGTTTTCGGACTAGCGGGAGTAGTGTGCAGTTCTTC. The variable domain in full, completed from reference TRBV7-8 and TRBJ2-1, reads GAGVSQSPRYKVAKRGQDVALRCDPISGHVSLFWYQQALGQGPEFLTYFQNEAQLDKSGLPSDRFFAERPEGSVSTLKIQRTQQEDSAVYLCASSFRTSGSSVQFFGPGTRLTVL.

The chain joins TRBV10-2 to TRBJ2-1; no clear D. The CDR3 sequence is 11 residues long. Looked up from germline, CDR1 is WSHSY and CDR2 is SAAADI. V lost 0 bases, J lost 10 bases, and 4 bases lay in between. The CDR3 DNA reads TGCGCCAGCAGTGAGTCTAAGGAGCAGTTCTTC. Its protein product is CASSESKEQFF.

This clonotype was seen at least ten times. The chain carries TRBV27 and TRBJ2-3, with 10 bases identical to TRBD1. The CDR3 has 16 residues. The ends lost 3 bases at V and 5 bases at J; junction bases unmatched: 8. Germline-derived CDR1 and CDR2 are MNHEY and SMNVEV (reference sequence). CDR3 residues: CASSFFGTGEKDTQYF. In DNA form, the CDR3 reads TGTGCCAGCAGTTTCTTCGGGACAGGGGAGAAAGATACGCAGTATTTT.

This clonotype was counted many times. The gene calls are TRBV27 and TRBJ1-5; D unclear. V was clipped by 2 bases and J by 1 base, with 3 bases between them. The V gene's germline CDR1 is MNHEY and CDR2 SMNVEV (reference sequence). This CDR3 is built from 13 residues. In nucleotides, the CDR3 is TGTGCCAGCAGTTTAGTAAGCAATCAGCCCCAGCATTTT. Translation: CASSLVSNQPQHF.

This clonotype turned up a few times. The chain couples TRBV6-5 to TRBJ1-1, with no clear D. Per germline, CDR1 MNHEY and CDR2 SVGAGI. This CDR3 region has 13 residues. Between the trimmed V and J ends, which lost 6 bases and 8 bases, there was a span of 16 bases. CDR3 loop: CASSQWATREAFF. The CDR3, as DNA: TGTGCCAGCAGCCAGTGGGCAACTCGGGAAGCTTTCTTT.

There are a few counts of this clonotype. The V call is TRBV18, the J call TRBJ2-5; TRBD1 might be the D (6 bases). This CDR3 contains 13 residues. Trimming cost V 8 bases and J 9 bases, with 19 bases left between them. In germline, CDR1 is KGHSH, CDR2 LQKENI. In DNA, the CDR3 is TGTGCCAGCGCCGGGACACCCCAAGGGGCCCAGTACTTC. Amino acid sequence: CASAGTPQGAQYF.

This clonotype was found many times. This chain links TRBV28 with TRBJ1-2; 8 bases line up with TRBD1. This CDR3 comprises 13 residues. Trimming cost V 3 bases and J 6 bases; bases outside gene matches: 3. Germline CDR1 and CDR2: MDHEN and SYDVKM. The CDR3 bases are TGTGCCAGCAGTTTTCAGGGGGCGCATGGCTACACCTTC. It is translated as CASSFQGAHGYTF.

This clonotype showed up many times. The rearrangement joins TRBV12-3 or TRBV12-4 to TRBJ1-4; 9 bases are shared with TRBD1. Germline trimming cut 6 bases from V and 5 bases from J; bases unmatched to any gene: 4. The CDR3 has 14 amino acids. The chain's CDR3 is CASRDGTGNEKLFF. In DNA, the CDR3 is TGTGCCAGCAGGGACGGGACAGGGAATGAAAAACTGTTTTTT.

The table lists this clonotype with many counts. The chain is built from TRBV9 and TRBJ2-5; 7 bases are shared with TRBD1. CDR1 is SGDLS and CDR2 is YYNGEE in the germline V gene. The length of the CDR3 is 15 residues. Trimming at V came to 9 bases and at J to 3 bases, leaving 14 bases not matched to a gene. CDR3 sequence reads: CATNTGDYPEETQYF. The CDR3 nucleotides are TGTGCCACTAATACAGGGGATTACCCTGAAGAGACCCAGTACTTC.

This sequence joins TRBV29-1 and TRBJ2-2, with 9 bases identical to TRBD1. Germline V gives CDR1 SQVTM, CDR2 ANQGSEA. The junction had 8 bases not matched to a gene; V was cut back by 5 bases and J by 1 base. This CDR3 comprises 16 residues. The CDR3, as DNA: TGCAGCGTTCACGCGCCGGGACAGGGGAACACCGGGGAGCTGTTTTTT. This translates into CSVHAPGQGNTGELFF.

The V gene is TRBV3-1, the J gene TRBJ2-1; D is unresolved. V dropped 0 bases and J dropped 10 bases, with 4 bases sitting between them. The CDR3 is 11 amino acids. CDR1 is LGHDT, CDR2 YNNKEL, per germline (reference sequence). In DNA form, the CDR3 reads TGTGCCAGCAGCCAAGATGGAGAGCAGTTCTTC. This translates into CASSQDGEQFF.

This clonotype occurred a few times. This rearrangement joins TRBV27 to TRBJ1-5; TRBD1 agrees at 11 bases. V shed 4 bases and J 3 bases; nucleotides not matched to a gene: 5. This CDR3 spans 16 amino acids. Germline V gene sequence: CDR1 MNHEY, CDR2 SMNVEV (reference sequence). The CDR3 here is CASSSGQGAPNQPQHF. The CDR3 bases are TGTGCCAGCAGTTCTGGACAGGGGGCCCCCAATCAGCCCCAGCATTTT.

In its sample, this clonotype was seen a few times. The V call is TRBV4-3, the J call TRBJ2-1; 9 bases match TRBD1. CDR1 and CDR2 (germline): LGHNA, YSLEER. This CDR3 spans 14 amino acids. The V segment lost 4 bases and the J segment 5 bases; nucleotides outside the gene matches: 3. The CDR3 DNA sequence: TGCGCCAGCAGCCTCCGGGACAGGGACAATGAGCAGTTCTTC. Translated: CASSLRDRDNEQFF.

This clonotype was counted ten times or more. J is TRBJ1-2 and V is TRBV4-2; 10 bases fit TRBD1. Trimming removed 4 bases from V and 3 bases from J; junction bases left unmatched: 8. Germline loops: CDR1 LGHNA, CDR2 YNFKEQ. The CDR3 has 16 amino acids. The CDR3 protein is CASSRSRQGADYGYTF. The CDR3 nucleotides are TGTGCCAGCAGCCGCTCGAGACAGGGGGCGGACTATGGCTACACCTTC.

Many counts were recorded for this clonotype. The CDR3 protein is CASKMGSSYSNQPQHF. The DNA for the CDR3 is TGTGCCAGCAAAATGGGCAGTTCATATAGCAATCAGCCCCAGCATTTT. The V and J genes are TRBV6-1 and TRBJ1-5, with no clear D. The germline CDR1 and CDR2 sequences are MNHNS and SASEGT. The CDR3 is made up of 16 amino acids. Trimming stripped 7 bases from V and 0 bases from J, with 16 bases between.

This clonotype was seen a handful of times. The V call is TRBV29-1, the J call TRBJ2-5; D is uncertain. The CDR3 is 14 residues long. V lost 4 bases and J lost 5, with 17 bases in between. Germline-derived CDR1 and CDR2 are SQVTM and ANQGSEA. The DNA of the CDR3 is TGCAGCGTTGGGACCGCGGCCGTGGGGGAGACCCAGTACTTC. Its translation: CSVGTAAVGETQYF.